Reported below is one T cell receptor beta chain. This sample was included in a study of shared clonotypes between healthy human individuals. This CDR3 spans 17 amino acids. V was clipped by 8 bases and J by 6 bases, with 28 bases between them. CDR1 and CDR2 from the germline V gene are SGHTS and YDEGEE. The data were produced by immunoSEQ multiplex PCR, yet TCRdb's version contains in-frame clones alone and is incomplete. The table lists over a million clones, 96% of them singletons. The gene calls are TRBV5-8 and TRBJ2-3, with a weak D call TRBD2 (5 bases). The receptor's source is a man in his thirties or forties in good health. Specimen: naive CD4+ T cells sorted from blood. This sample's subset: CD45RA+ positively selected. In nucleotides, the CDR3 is TGTGCCAGAACGGAGTCACGGCTGGACGGACCGGGGGATACGCAGTATTTT. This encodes CARTESRLDGPGDTQYF.